The rows below give T cell receptor beta chains drawn from one sample of a study of blood T cell repertoires in COVID-19. TCRdb keeps only in-frame clones here, not all; method: immunoSEQ multiplex PCR. The profile shows about 95,000 clones, approximately 84% of them singletons. The sample taken for sequencing was peripheral blood. All receptors derive from a human donor in a cohort sampled during active COVID-19. Each CDR3 is given with its conserved first and last residue. A D gene is named only where the DNA matches it firmly. Clone sizes are given selectively: once, few, many, or a class where the clone is expanded.

V gene	clone size	J gene	D gene	CDR3 DNA	CDR3 protein
TRBV29-1	.	TRBJ2-2	TRBD1	TGCAGCGTTGGGGGACAGGGGATGCAATTAGGCGGGGAGCTGTTTTTT	CSVGGQGMQLGGELFF
TRBV11-2	once	TRBJ2-2	TRBD1	TGTGCCAGCAGGCGTAGGGGGCAGATCGGGGAGCTGTTTTTT	CASRRRGQIGELFF
TRBV21-1	.	TRBJ1-3	.	TGTGCCAGCAGCAAAGCGGGACAGGGTCCTGACTCTGGAAACACCATATATTTT	CASSKAGQGPDSGNTIYF
TRBV7-2	.	TRBJ1-4	TRBD1	TGTGCCAGCAGCAGACAGGGGGCGCATAATGAAAAACTGTTTTTT	CASSRQGAHNEKLFF
TRBV6-2/TRBV6-3	.	TRBJ2-7	TRBD1	TGTGCCAGCAGTTACGCAGACAGGGTCGGTAACTACGAGCAGTACTTC	CASSYADRVGNYEQYF
TRBV6-5	.	TRBJ2-7	TRBD1	TGTGCCAGCACTGTCAGGGGGCGAGTCGAGCAGTACTTC	CASTVRGRVEQYF
TRBV5-1	.	TRBJ1-6	TRBD1	TGCGCCAGCAGCTTGGGACAGGGGAGAAGTAATTCACCCCTCCACTTT	CASSLGQGRSNSPLHF
TRBV3-1/TRBV3-2	few	TRBJ1-2	TRBD1	TGTGCCAGCAGCCAGACAGGGAAATTCGACTATGGCTACACCTTC	CASSQTGKFDYGYTF
TRBV3-1/TRBV3-2	.	TRBJ1-6	TRBD1	TGTGCCAGCAGCCAAGCCCAGGGACAGGGCTATAATTCACCCCTCCACTTT	CASSQAQGQGYNSPLHF
TRBV27	.	TRBJ2-7	TRBD2	TGTGCCAGCAGACTAGCGGGAGGGCCGACTGGCTACGAGCAGTACTTC	CASRLAGGPTGYEQYF
TRBV6-2/TRBV6-3	.	TRBJ1-2	.	TGTGCCAGCAGTTACTCTCACAGGGATGGCTACACCTTC	CASSYSHRDGYTF
TRBV29-1	.	TRBJ1-2	TRBD1	TGCAGCGAACAACAGGGGGCGAGGGGCTACACCTTC	CSEQQGARGYTF
TRBV7-3	.	TRBJ2-1	TRBD2	TGTGCCAGCAGTCAACTAGCGGGGGGGCCCGAGTTCTTC	CASSQLAGGPEFF
TRBV18	.	TRBJ2-3	.	TGTGCCAGCTCCCACACAGCAAACACAGATACGCAGTATTTT	CASSHTANTDTQYF
TRBV6-5	few	TRBJ2-7	.	TGTGCCAGCAGAAAACTAGATCGGGATGGCTACGAGCAGTACTTC	CASRKLDRDGYEQYF
TRBV27	.	TRBJ1-2	TRBD1	TGTGCCAGCAGTTCCGCAGACAGGGTTTGGGGCTACACCTTC	CASSSADRVWGYTF
TRBV6-2/TRBV6-3	.	TRBJ2-3	.	TGTGCCAGCAGTCAGGCATCCGGGATTGCCCCGAGGGATACGCAGTATTTT	CASSQASGIAPRDTQYF
TRBV4-3	few	TRBJ2-7	.	TGCGCCAGCAGCCAAGAACAGGGAGTTAATTACGAGCAGTACTTC	CASSQEQGVNYEQYF
TRBV11-2	.	TRBJ2-5	TRBD2	TGTGCCAGCAGCCCGGGACTAGCGAATCTAGAGACCCAGTACTTC	CASSPGLANLETQYF
TRBV24-1	.	TRBJ2-2	TRBD2	TGTGCCACCGTCCGGGGGGGACTAGCGGGGGCCGATTACACCGGGGAGCTGTTTTTT	CATVRGGLAGADYTGELFF
TRBV7-9	.	TRBJ2-1	.	TGTGCCAGCAGCCTTTTAACTAGTCGTGAGCAGTTCTTC	CASSLLTSREQFF
TRBV4-1	once	TRBJ2-2	TRBD2	TGCGCCAGCAGCCGATTAGCGGGATCGAACACCGGGGAGCTGTTTTTT	CASSRLAGSNTGELFF
TRBV18	.	TRBJ2-1	TRBD2	TGTGCCAGCTCACCACAGGGCCCGGGACTAGCGGGAGGGAACAATGAGCAGTTCTTC	CASSPQGPGLAGGNNEQFF
TRBV7-2	.	TRBJ1-5	.	TGTGCCAGCAGCTTCCAACACACGAATCAGCCCCAGCATTTT	CASSFQHTNQPQHF
TRBV7-2	.	TRBJ1-4	TRBD1	TGTGCCAGCAGTTTACAGGGGGCTACTAATGAAAAACTGTTTTTT	CASSLQGATNEKLFF
TRBV3-1/TRBV3-2	.	TRBJ2-1	TRBD2	TGTGCCAGCAGCCAAGACCCCCGAGGCTCTAGCGGGGGGCCCCCACAATACAATGAGCAGTTCTTC	CASSQDPRGSSGGPPQYNEQFF
TRBV12-5	.	TRBJ2-1	.	TGTGCTAGTGGTTTGGGGCAGGGCGGCAATGAGCAGTTCTTC	CASGLGQGGNEQFF
TRBV9	.	TRBJ1-1	TRBD1	TGTGCCAGCAGCGTAGAGTTGAGGACAGGGGGGAGAACTGAAGCTTTCTTT	CASSVELRTGGRTEAFF
TRBV5-1	.	TRBJ2-2	.	TGCGCCAGCAGCCGTGGAGGGGACACCGGGGAGCTGTTTTTT	CASSRGGDTGELFF
TRBV18	.	TRBJ2-5	.	TGTGCCAGTCAGGGGCAAGAGACCCAGTACTTC	CASQGQETQYF
TRBV11-2	.	TRBJ1-6	.	TGTGCCAGCAGCTTATTAAGGGCAGGGTCACCCCTCCACTTT	CASSLLRAGSPLHF
TRBV24-1	.	TRBJ2-5	TRBD2	TGTGCCACCAGTGATTTGGGCGGGAGGGAAGAGACCCAGTACTTC	CATSDLGGREETQYF
TRBV5-1	.	TRBJ2-7	TRBD2	TGCGCCAGCAGCCCGAATCTACGTGGGACTAGCGGGAGCTACGAGCAGTACTTC	CASSPNLRGTSGSYEQYF
TRBV12-3/TRBV12-4	.	TRBJ1-4	.	TGTGCCAGCCTCGTACAGGGTGGGGAAAAACTGTTTTTT	CASLVQGGEKLFF
TRBV27	.	TRBJ2-7	TRBD2	TGTGCCAGCAGTCCCTTAGCGGGAGGGCCAAGGAACGAGCAGTACTTC	CASSPLAGGPRNEQYF